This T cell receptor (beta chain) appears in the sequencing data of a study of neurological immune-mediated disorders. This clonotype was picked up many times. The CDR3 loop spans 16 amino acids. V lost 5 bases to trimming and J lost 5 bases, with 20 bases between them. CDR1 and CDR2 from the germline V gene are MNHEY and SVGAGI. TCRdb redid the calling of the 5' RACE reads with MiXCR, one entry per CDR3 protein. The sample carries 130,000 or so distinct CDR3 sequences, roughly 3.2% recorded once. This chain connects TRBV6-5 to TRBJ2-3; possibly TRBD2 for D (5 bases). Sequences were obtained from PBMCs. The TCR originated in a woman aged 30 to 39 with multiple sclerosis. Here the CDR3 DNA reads TGTGCCAGCAGTGACCGAAAACCAATAGCGAAAGATACGCAGTATTTT. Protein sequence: CASSDRKPIAKDTQYF.